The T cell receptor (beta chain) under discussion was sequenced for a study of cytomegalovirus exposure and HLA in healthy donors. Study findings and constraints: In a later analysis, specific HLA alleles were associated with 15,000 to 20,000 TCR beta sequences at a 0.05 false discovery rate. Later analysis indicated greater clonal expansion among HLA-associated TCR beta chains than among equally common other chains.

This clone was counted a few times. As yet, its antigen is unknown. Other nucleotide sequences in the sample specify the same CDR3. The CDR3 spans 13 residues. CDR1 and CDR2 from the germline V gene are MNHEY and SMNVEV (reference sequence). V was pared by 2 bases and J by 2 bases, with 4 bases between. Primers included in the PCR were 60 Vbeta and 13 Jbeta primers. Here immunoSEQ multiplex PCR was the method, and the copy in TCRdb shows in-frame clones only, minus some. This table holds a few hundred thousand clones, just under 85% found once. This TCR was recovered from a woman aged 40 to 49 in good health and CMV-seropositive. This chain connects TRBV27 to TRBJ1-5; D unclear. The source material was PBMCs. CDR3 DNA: TGTGCCAGCAGTTTACTAGGCAATCAGCCCCAGCATTTT. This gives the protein CASSLLGNQPQHF.